This is a list of T cell receptor beta chains from one sample in a study of patients and donors after allogeneic stem cell transplantation. TCRdb used MiXCR to reprocess the RT-PCR reads, holding one entry per CDR3 protein. The sample yields tens of thousands of distinct CDR3 sequences, around 6.8% seen once. The sample consisted of blood, either unsorted or a sorted T cell fraction (not recorded which). Receptor source: a human donor who was either an allogeneic HSCT recipient or a stem cell or donor lymphocyte infusion donor (not recorded which). It is not recorded whose cells these are; they may come from a transplant donor. Each CDR3 is given with its conserved first and last residue. Each record gives: J gene, V gene, clone size, D gene, CDR3 protein, CDR3 DNA. A D gene is named only where the DNA matches it firmly. The size entry is marked missing in some rows and otherwise reads once, few, many or a size class.

>TRBJ2-1|TRBV2|-|-
CASSGWRNEQFF
TGTGCCAGCAGTGGATGGAGGAATGAGCAGTTCTTC
>TRBJ2-3|TRBV28|many|TRBD1
CASSLWGQGVGDTQYF
TGTGCCAGCAGTTTATGGGGACAGGGGGTGGGAGATACGCAGTATTTT
>TRBJ1-5|TRBV12-3/TRBV12-4|medium-sized|-
CASSPGDGQPQHF
TGTGCCAGCAGCCCCGGTGACGGTCAGCCCCAGCATTTT
>TRBJ2-7|TRBV7-2|-|-
CASSGTESYEQYF
TGTGCCAGCAGCGGGACTGAATCCTACGAGCAGTACTTC
>TRBJ1-1|TRBV15|many|-
CATQGWGGATEAFF
TGTGCCACCCAAGGCTGGGGGGGGGCCACTGAAGCTTTCTTT
>TRBJ2-7|TRBV4-1|few|-
CASSPAKTSSYEQYF
TGCGCCAGCAGTCCAGCCAAGACAAGTAGCTACGAGCAGTACTTC
>TRBJ2-4|TRBV12-3/TRBV12-4|many|-
CASSLTLGGVSIQYF
TGTGCCAGCAGTTTAACGCTGGGGGGAGTGAGCATTCAGTACTTC
>TRBJ2-3|TRBV7-9|many|-
CASSLEVPGIWLDTQYF
TGTGCCAGCAGCTTAGAGGTACCAGGTATATGGTTGGATACGCAGTATTTT
>TRBJ2-2|TRBV11-2|many|-
CASSLSPTGELFF
TGTGCCAGCAGCTTATCTCCCACCGGGGAGCTGTTTTTT
>TRBJ2-3|TRBV29-1|many|TRBD2
CSARGLAVRAADTQYF
TGCAGCGCCCGGGGACTAGCGGTCCGAGCGGCAGATACGCAGTATTTT
>TRBJ2-7|TRBV29-1|many|TRBD2
CSVELAGGVTYEQYF
TGCAGCGTTGAGTTAGCGGGAGGGGTAACCTACGAGCAGTACTTC
>TRBJ2-2|TRBV6-5|many|TRBD2
CASRPPGLAGTGELFF
TGTGCCAGCAGACCTCCGGGACTAGCGGGGACCGGGGAGCTGTTTTTT
>TRBJ1-2|TRBV9|few|-
CASKRVIRGDGYTF
TGTGCCAGCAAGAGGGTAATAAGAGGGGATGGCTACACCTTC
>TRBJ1-5|TRBV16|many|-
CASSPSTGGNQPQHF
TGTGCCAGCAGCCCGAGCACCGGAGGCAATCAGCCCCAGCATTTT
>TRBJ2-3|TRBV7-2|many|-
CASSLDTSGVRAQYF
TGTGCCAGCAGCTTAGACACCTCTGGTGTGAGAGCGCAGTATTTT
>TRBJ1-2|TRBV29-1|many|-
CSVDGQSYGYTF
TGCAGCGTTGACGGACAGAGCTATGGCTACACCTTC
>TRBJ1-1|TRBV28|-|TRBD1
CASSHGTGVTAFF
TGTGCCAGCAGTCATGGGACAGGGGTGACAGCTTTCTTT
>TRBJ2-1|TRBV6-6|few|-
CASSYSSGSYNEQFF
TGTGCCAGCAGTTACTCCTCAGGGTCCTACAATGAGCAGTTCTTC
>TRBJ2-1|TRBV7-9|many|TRBD2
CASSRRLADGPNEQFF
TGTGCCAGCAGCCGCAGACTAGCGGACGGACCCAATGAGCAGTTCTTC
>TRBJ2-1|TRBV5-6|many|-
CASSFWASNEQFF
TGTGCCAGCAGCTTTTGGGCATCCAATGAGCAGTTCTTC
>TRBJ1-1|TRBV20-1|many|TRBD1
CSAVRTGMNTEAFF
TGCAGTGCTGTCCGGACAGGGATGAACACTGAAGCTTTCTTT
>TRBJ2-7|TRBV6-2/TRBV6-3|few|TRBD2
CAAAAVAGVRYEQYF
TGTGCCGCGGCCGCTGTAGCGGGAGTGAGGTACGAGCAGTACTTC
>TRBJ1-2|TRBV28|many|-
CASSLGPYGYTF
TGTGCCAGCAGTTTGGGGCCCTATGGCTACACCTTC
>TRBJ2-3|TRBV4-2|few|-
CASSQALATGTDTQYF
TGTGCCAGCAGCCAAGCCCTCGCGACGGGCACAGATACGCAGTATTTT
>TRBJ2-2|TRBV18|-|-
CASSPRRVTGELFF
TGTGCCAGCTCACCACGGAGAGTAACCGGGGAGCTGTTTTTT
>TRBJ2-1|TRBV27|-|-
CASAGLNRNEQFF
TGTGCCAGCGCGGGGCTGAACCGCAATGAGCAGTTCTTC
>TRBJ2-2|TRBV6-5|few|TRBD1
CASSYEGAGPGAGELFF
TGTGCCAGCAGTTACGAGGGGGCGGGCCCCGGGGCCGGGGAGCTGTTTTTT
>TRBJ2-7|TRBV6-5|many|TRBD2
CASSSRTSGTYEQYF
TGTGCCAGCAGTTCCCGGACTAGCGGAACCTACGAGCAGTACTTC
>TRBJ2-7|TRBV3-1|many|-
CASSQARVGEQYF
TGTGCCAGCAGCCAAGCCAGGGTAGGCGAGCAGTACTTC
>TRBJ1-1|TRBV9|many|-
CASSRTGLNTEAFF
TGTGCCAGCAGCAGAACAGGGTTGAACACTGAAGCTTTCTTT
>TRBJ2-7|TRBV12-3/TRBV12-4|many|TRBD1
CASSRTGAYEQYF
TGTGCCAGCAGCCGGACAGGAGCCTACGAGCAGTACTTC